This is a list of T cell receptor beta chains from one sample in a study of T cells in Graves' hyperthyroidism and ophthalmopathy. TCRdb analysed the multiplex PCR reads with MiXCR anew, one entry per CDR3 protein. The repertoire consists of fewer than 300,000 distinct CDR3 sequences, with less than 30% occurring once and the leading ten covering about a quarter. The sample comprised blood. The receptors originated from a man in his forties with Graves' hyperthyroidism that later progressed to Graves' ophthalmopathy. The CDR3 runs from the conserved cysteine through the conserved F or W. The order of the fields is J gene, CDR3 length, V gene, D gene, clone size, CDR3 DNA, CDR3 protein. A D gene is named only where the DNA matches it firmly. Clone size is given for some rows only: seen once, a few or many times, or a class if the clone is expanded.

j_gene: TRBJ2-7; len: 13; v_gene: TRBV28; d_gene: -; abundance: -; CDR3nt: TGTGCCAGCAGTTTCCAATCGATCTACGAGCAGTACTTC; CDR3aa: CASSFQSIYEQYF
j_gene: TRBJ2-5; len: 14; v_gene: TRBV20-1; d_gene: -; abundance: -; CDR3nt: TGCAGTGCTAGAGTTTCAGGGGTTTCGGAGACCCAGTACTTC; CDR3aa: CSARVSGVSETQYF
j_gene: TRBJ1-1; len: 13; v_gene: TRBV5-1; d_gene: -; abundance: many; CDR3nt: TGCGCCAGCAGAGCCGAACCGAACACTGAAGCTTTCTTT; CDR3aa: CASRAEPNTEAFF
j_gene: TRBJ1-1; len: 12; v_gene: TRBV29-1; d_gene: -; abundance: many; CDR3nt: TGCAGCGTTGTACAGGTTAACACTGAAGCTTTCTTT; CDR3aa: CSVVQVNTEAFF
j_gene: TRBJ2-7; len: 14; v_gene: TRBV20-1; d_gene: TRBD1; abundance: -; CDR3nt: TGCAGTGCTAGAGATAGGGACAGGGGGCACGAGCAGTACTTC; CDR3aa: CSARDRDRGHEQYF
j_gene: TRBJ2-5; len: 14; v_gene: TRBV12-3/TRBV12-4; d_gene: -; abundance: -; CDR3nt: TGTGCCAGCAGTTTAAATGGGGGGCAATGGACCCAGTACTTC; CDR3aa: CASSLNGGQWTQYF
j_gene: TRBJ2-2; len: 14; v_gene: TRBV29-1; d_gene: -; abundance: few; CDR3nt: TGCAGCGTTGACGGACTGGCGAACACCGGGGAGCTGTTTTTT; CDR3aa: CSVDGLANTGELFF
j_gene: TRBJ2-7; len: 14; v_gene: TRBV2; d_gene: -; abundance: many; CDR3nt: TGTGCCAGCTGCCAGGACCCCTTCGCCTACGAGCAGTACTTC; CDR3aa: CASCQDPFAYEQYF
j_gene: TRBJ1-1; len: 15; v_gene: TRBV19; d_gene: TRBD1; abundance: many; CDR3nt: TGTGCCAGTAGTATAGTTAACACAGGGGGTACTGAAGCTTTCTTT; CDR3aa: CASSIVNTGGTEAFF
j_gene: TRBJ2-5; len: 16; v_gene: TRBV24-1; d_gene: TRBD1; abundance: -; CDR3nt: TGTGCCACCAGTGATTTGACAGGGGGCGAAAGAGAGACCCAGTACTTC; CDR3aa: CATSDLTGGERETQYF
j_gene: TRBJ2-6; len: 14; v_gene: TRBV30; d_gene: -; abundance: few; CDR3nt: TGTGCCTGGAAGAAGGATCCTGGGGCCAACGTCCTGACTTTC; CDR3aa: CAWKKDPGANVLTF
j_gene: TRBJ2-7; len: 14; v_gene: TRBV6-1; d_gene: -; abundance: -; CDR3nt: TGTGCCAGCAGTCCCTGGACGGCCTCCTACGAGCAGTACTTC; CDR3aa: CASSPWTASYEQYF
j_gene: TRBJ2-3; len: 14; v_gene: TRBV12-3/TRBV12-4; d_gene: -; abundance: -; CDR3nt: TGTGCCAGCAGTTTTTCTAGCAGCACAGATACGCAGTATTTT; CDR3aa: CASSFSSSTDTQYF
j_gene: TRBJ2-5; len: 13; v_gene: TRBV7-2; d_gene: -; abundance: -; CDR3nt: TGTGCCAGCAGCCCGTACAGGGAAGAGACCCAGTACTTC; CDR3aa: CASSPYREETQYF
j_gene: TRBJ1-1; len: 15; v_gene: TRBV6-1; d_gene: TRBD1; abundance: many; CDR3nt: TGTGCCAGCAGCCGGGACAGGGCGAAGGACACTGAAGCTTTCTTT; CDR3aa: CASSRDRAKDTEAFF
j_gene: TRBJ2-7; len: 14; v_gene: TRBV20-1; d_gene: TRBD2; abundance: many; CDR3nt: TGCAGTGCTAGTAGACTAGCGGGAACCTACGAGCAGTACTTC; CDR3aa: CSASRLAGTYEQYF
j_gene: TRBJ2-5; len: 13; v_gene: TRBV10-3; d_gene: -; abundance: many; CDR3nt: TGTGCCATCAGAGCCGGCCAGGGGGAGACCCAGTACTTC; CDR3aa: CAIRAGQGETQYF
j_gene: TRBJ1-2; len: 13; v_gene: TRBV28; d_gene: -; abundance: -; CDR3nt: TGTGCCAGCCTCGAAAGGGAGGCGAAGGGCTACACCTTC; CDR3aa: CASLEREAKGYTF
j_gene: TRBJ2-7; len: 13; v_gene: TRBV12-3/TRBV12-4; d_gene: -; abundance: -; CDR3nt: TGTGCCAGCAGTTCGACAGTAAACTACGAGCAGTACTTC; CDR3aa: CASSSTVNYEQYF
j_gene: TRBJ1-1; len: 14; v_gene: TRBV5-5; d_gene: TRBD1; abundance: many; CDR3nt: TGTGCCAGCAGCCGTGGACAGGGGGGCACTGAAGCTTTCTTT; CDR3aa: CASSRGQGGTEAFF
j_gene: TRBJ2-7; len: 14; v_gene: TRBV3-1; d_gene: -; abundance: many; CDR3nt: TGTGCCAGCAGCCTATGGGACACTAACTACGAGCAGTACTTC; CDR3aa: CASSLWDTNYEQYF
j_gene: TRBJ1-1; len: 10; v_gene: TRBV2; d_gene: -; abundance: many; CDR3nt: TGTGCCGGCACAGGGACTGAAGCTTTCTTT; CDR3aa: CAGTGTEAFF
j_gene: TRBJ2-5; len: 11; v_gene: TRBV20-1; d_gene: -; abundance: -; CDR3nt: TGCAGCCCCCGCCGCGAAGAGACCCAGTACTTC; CDR3aa: CSPRREETQYF
j_gene: TRBJ1-2; len: 15; v_gene: TRBV5-1; d_gene: TRBD1; abundance: many; CDR3nt: TGCGCCAGCAGCTCAGCGGACAGGGCTTACTATGGCTACACCTTC; CDR3aa: CASSSADRAYYGYTF
j_gene: TRBJ1-2; len: 13; v_gene: TRBV29-1; d_gene: TRBD1; abundance: -; CDR3nt: TGCAGCGTTAAGGTACAGGGGAGCTATGTCTACACCTTC; CDR3aa: CSVKVQGSYVYTF
j_gene: TRBJ1-1; len: 15; v_gene: TRBV5-1; d_gene: TRBD1; abundance: many; CDR3nt: TGCGCCAGCAGCGCTACGGGACAGTGGTACACTGAAGCTTTCTTT; CDR3aa: CASSATGQWYTEAFF
j_gene: TRBJ2-5; len: 15; v_gene: TRBV7-8; d_gene: -; abundance: many; CDR3nt: TGTGCCAGCAGCGCCCGGCCTTGGGGACAAGAGACCCAGTACTTC; CDR3aa: CASSARPWGQETQYF
j_gene: TRBJ2-7; len: 16; v_gene: TRBV11-2; d_gene: -; abundance: many; CDR3nt: TGTGCCAGCAGCTTAGTTAAGGGGCCGTGGCGAGGCGAGCAGTACTTC; CDR3aa: CASSLVKGPWRGEQYF
j_gene: TRBJ2-7; len: 14; v_gene: TRBV28; d_gene: TRBD1; abundance: -; CDR3nt: TGTGCCAGCAGTCAAGGACAGGCCTCCTACGAGCAGTACTTC; CDR3aa: CASSQGQASYEQYF
j_gene: TRBJ1-1; len: 15; v_gene: TRBV6-5; d_gene: -; abundance: many; CDR3nt: TGTGCCAGCAGTTACTACCAGGGAGGGGGGACTGAAGCTTTCTTT; CDR3aa: CASSYYQGGGTEAFF
j_gene: TRBJ2-7; len: 13; v_gene: TRBV20-1; d_gene: TRBD2; abundance: many; CDR3nt: TGCAGTGCCCGACTAGCGGGAGTGTACGAGCAGTACTTC; CDR3aa: CSARLAGVYEQYF
j_gene: TRBJ2-7; len: 13; v_gene: TRBV28; d_gene: -; abundance: -; CDR3nt: TGTGCCAGCAGTTTTTCGGCGACCTACGAGCAGTACTTC; CDR3aa: CASSFSATYEQYF
j_gene: TRBJ1-5; len: 13; v_gene: TRBV28; d_gene: -; abundance: -; CDR3nt: TGTGCCAGCAAAGAATCGAGCAATCAGCCCCAGCATTTT; CDR3aa: CASKESSNQPQHF
j_gene: TRBJ2-7; len: 14; v_gene: TRBV2; d_gene: -; abundance: many; CDR3nt: TGTGCCAGCGCCCTTGGGACGGCGACGGGCGAGCAGTACTTC; CDR3aa: CASALGTATGEQYF
j_gene: TRBJ2-6; len: 16; v_gene: TRBV20-1; d_gene: TRBD1; abundance: many; CDR3nt: TGCAGTGCTAAGAGACAGGGGGCCTCTGGGGCCAACGTCCTGACTTTC; CDR3aa: CSAKRQGASGANVLTF
j_gene: TRBJ2-7; len: 12; v_gene: TRBV5-1; d_gene: -; abundance: once; CDR3nt: TGCGCCAGCAGCTTGGTGGGTTTCGAGCAGTACTTC; CDR3aa: CASSLVGFEQYF
j_gene: TRBJ1-2; len: 13; v_gene: TRBV7-9; d_gene: -; abundance: many; CDR3nt: TGTGCCAGCAGCTTAGCGGGGGGTGTTGGCTACACCTTC; CDR3aa: CASSLAGGVGYTF
j_gene: TRBJ2-7; len: 14; v_gene: TRBV3-1; d_gene: -; abundance: few; CDR3nt: TGTGCCAGCAGCTGGAGGCAGGAGGACTACGAGCAGTACTTC; CDR3aa: CASSWRQEDYEQYF
j_gene: TRBJ2-5; len: 14; v_gene: TRBV28; d_gene: -; abundance: many; CDR3nt: TGTGCCAGCAGTTTAGGTGGGAGCCAAGAGACCCAGTACTTC; CDR3aa: CASSLGGSQETQYF